A single sample is the source of the 27 T cell receptor beta chains below, sequenced in a study of cytomegalovirus exposure and HLA in healthy donors. Primers included in the PCR were 60 Vbeta and 13 Jbeta primers. Profiling relied on immunoSEQ multiplex PCR, and the TCRdb table lists in-frame clones only, not all of them. The top ten hold under 1.5% of the sample, which has about 180,000 clones, 84% seen once. The sample consisted of PBMCs. Receptors originate from a girl aged 2-10 years in good health and CMV-seropositive.

The genes are TRBV5-8 and TRBJ1-5, with TRBD1 as a possible D gene (6 bases). V lost 4 bases and J 4 bases, leaving 15 bases between the germline ends. The CDR3 is 15 amino acids. Germline values: CDR1 SGHTS, CDR2 YDEGEE. The DNA of the CDR3 is TGTGCCAGCAGCCTCTACGGACAGACGAATCAGCCCCAGCATTTT. This gives the protein CASSLYGQTNQPQHF.

The rearrangement uses TRBV30 and TRBJ2-1; 16 bases are a match to TRBD2. Germline V CDR1 and CDR2: GTSNPN, SVGIG (reference sequence). The V and J ends lost 0 bases and 5 bases, in that order; junction bases with no gene match: 7. This CDR3 spans 18 amino acids. CDR3 residues: CAWSVGTSGRAGDNEQFF. CDR3 bases: TGTGCCTGGAGTGTAGGGACTAGCGGGAGGGCAGGGGACAATGAGCAGTTCTTC.

The V gene is TRBV28, the J gene TRBJ2-7; D may be TRBD2 (5 bases). V gave up 7 bases and J gave up 5 bases, with 12 bases separating them. The CDR3 has 12 residues. In germline, CDR1 is MDHEN, CDR2 SYDVKM. The CDR3 spells CASTEGIHEQYF. In DNA form, the CDR3 reads TGTGCCAGCACTGAGGGTATCCACGAGCAGTACTTC.

The rearrangement joins TRBV29-1 to TRBJ2-7; the D is unclear. The CDR3 spans 17 residues. V shed 3 bases and J shed 2 bases, with 23 bases lying between them. Per germline, CDR1 SQVTM and CDR2 ANQGSEA. The CDR3 spells CSVELGVGDLFAYEQYF. The DNA for the CDR3 is TGCAGCGTTGAGCTAGGCGTAGGAGATTTGTTCGCCTACGAGCAGTACTTC.

The chain has TRBV2 and TRBJ1-1; D may be TRBD1 (6 bases). The CDR3 is made up of 14 amino acids. V was cut by 6 bases and J by 0 bases, with 11 bases left in between. Germline V CDR1 and CDR2: SNHLY, FYNNEI. CDR3 residues: CASSDRRMNTEAFF. The CDR3 DNA reads as TGTGCCAGCAGCGACAGGAGAATGAACACTGAAGCTTTCTTT.

V gene TRBV13 combines with J gene TRBJ2-2; TRBD2 might be the D (6 bases). CDR3 length: 15 residues. In germline, CDR1 is PRHDT, CDR2 FYEKMQ (reference sequence). V was cut by 5 bases and J by 5 bases, with 15 bases left in between. CDR3 sequence: CASSSRDFYTGELFF. The CDR3 DNA reads as TGTGCCAGCAGCAGCCGGGACTTTTATACCGGGGAGCTGTTTTTT.

The rearrangement uses TRBV30 and TRBJ1-1; unclear D gene. The CDR3 has 12 residues. Deletions cut 0 bases from V and 11 bases from J, with 13 bases between. CDR1 and CDR2 from the germline V gene are GTSNPN and SVGIG (reference sequence). CDR3 bases: TGTGCCTGGAGTGTGCTGGAGCGTAGGGCTTTCTTT. Its translation is CAWSVLERRAFF.

The chain has TRBV5-1 and TRBJ1-1; D not resolved. With 3 bases removed from V and 8 bases from J, the gap between germline ends came to 20 bases. Per the germline V gene, CDR1 is SGHRS and CDR2 is YFSETQ. The length of the CDR3 is 15 residues. The CDR3, as DNA: TGCGCCAGCAGCTCGACCAAAGGGAGAGCTAGCGAAGCTTTCTTT. Translated, it gives CASSSTKGRASEAFF.

The chain carries TRBV6-6 and TRBJ1-2; 8 nucleotides agree with TRBD1. J was trimmed by 5 bases and V by 10 bases; bases with no gene match: 9. In germline, CDR1 is MNHNY, CDR2 SVGAGI (reference sequence). The CDR3 totals 13 residues. Here the CDR3 reads CATPGGAGYGYTF. Here the CDR3 DNA reads TGTGCCACTCCAGGGGGCGCAGGATATGGCTACACCTTC.

This clone was detected only once. The chain employs TRBV27 and TRBJ2-3; no clear D. This CDR3 has 17 amino acids. V dropped 2 bases and J dropped 2 bases, with 17 bases sitting between them. Germline CDR1 and CDR2: MNHEY and SMNVEV (reference sequence). In DNA, the CDR3 is TGTGCCAGCAGTTTAAGTGTAGTCACCAAACCCACAGATACGCAGTATTTT. As protein: CASSLSVVTKPTDTQYF.

This chain links TRBV6-1 with TRBJ1-6, with 8 bases lining up with TRBD1. CDR3 length: 14 residues. Per the germline V gene, CDR1 is MNHNS and CDR2 is SASEGT. V shed 1 base, J shed 13 bases, and the junction held 6 bases outside the gene matches. The CDR3 sequence: CASSEGTGSVPLHF. CDR3 bases: TGTGCCAGCAGTGAAGGGACAGGGAGTGTGCCCCTCCACTTT.

The chain has TRBV7-3 and TRBJ2-6; D might be TRBD2 (5 bases). V lost 5 bases and J lost 2, with 16 bases in between. Germline V CDR1 and CDR2: SGHTA, FQGTGA. The CDR3 runs to 17 residues. CDR3 sequence reads: CASSHNPRVTGANVLTF. CDR3 in DNA: TGTGCCAGCAGCCATAACCCGAGGGTAACTGGGGCCAACGTCCTGACTTTC.

The chain has TRBV28 and TRBJ1-1, with 9 bases that match TRBD1. The V gene's germline CDR1 is MDHEN and CDR2 SYDVKM. The CDR3 totals 14 residues. J lost 6 bases, V lost 5 bases, and 7 bases had no gene match. The chain's CDR3 is CASSATGGLSEAFF. The CDR3 DNA reads TGTGCCAGCAGTGCTACAGGGGGCTTATCTGAAGCTTTCTTT. Full variable domain (missing parts from reference TRBV28 and TRBJ1-1): DVKVTQSSRYLVKRTGEKVFLECVQDMDHENMFWYRQDPGLGLRLIYFSYDVKMKEKGDIPEGYSVSREKKERFSLILESASTNQTSMYLCASSATGGLSEAFFGQGTRLTVV.

J is TRBJ2-7 and V is TRBV5-1; 10 bases line up with TRBD2. V dropped 3 bases and J dropped 1; count of bases not matched to a gene: 4. The CDR3 is made up of 15 amino acids. Germline lookup yields CDR1 SGHRS and CDR2 YFSETQ. CDR3 sequence (DNA): TGCGCCAGCAGCTCCCTAGCGGGAGTTTCCTACGAGCAGTACTTC. Translating it yields CASSSLAGVSYEQYF.

Concerning this clone: The junction departs from the called germline gene at one end, perhaps through a read error. The CDR3 protein is CASSQWPGGPGGF. The CDR3 region has the DNA TGTGCCAGCAGCCAATGGCCGGGAGGGCCTGGGGGCTTC. The chain combines TRBV4-2 with TRBJ2-7; the match to TRBD2 covers 8 bases. The V gene's germline CDR1 is LGHNA and CDR2 YNFKEQ. CDR3 size: 13 residues.

The CDR3 DNA is TGTGCCAGTAGGCCCCTCGGGGGAAACACCATATATTTT. This codes for CASRPLGGNTIYF. J is TRBJ1-3 and V is TRBV19; no reliable D call. This CDR3 has 13 residues. Trimming shortened V by 6 bases and J by 4 bases, and 10 bases separated the two germline ends. CDR1 LNHDA and CDR2 SQIVND come from the germline V gene (reference sequence).

The chain uses TRBV30 and TRBJ1-5, with D perhaps TRBD1 (5 bases). Germline V gene data show CDR1 as GTSNPN and CDR2 as SVGIG (reference sequence). V was trimmed by 1 base and J by 6 bases, leaving 7 bases between them. There are 12 residues in the CDR3. The CDR3 here is CAWSEGLQPQHF. DNA of the CDR3: TGTGCCTGGAGTGAGGGGCTTCAGCCCCAGCATTTT.

The V call is TRBV5-1, the J call TRBJ1-4; D possibly corresponds to TRBD1 (5 bases). Germline V gives CDR1 SGHRS, CDR2 YFSETQ. This CDR3 contains 16 residues. With 3 bases removed from V and 10 bases from J, the gap between germline ends came to 22 bases. The CDR3 region is CASSSFPGNDLGKLFF. The CDR3 region has the DNA TGCGCCAGCAGCTCGTTCCCAGGGAATGATTTGGGAAAACTGTTTTTT.

The chain employs TRBV30 and TRBJ2-1; TRBD2 matches at 7 bases. Trimming took 0 bases from V and 3 from J; bases not matched to a gene: 11. The germline CDR1 and CDR2 sequences are GTSNPN and SVGIG (reference sequence). This CDR3 spans 17 amino acids. The CDR3 spells CAWSVLGGGTLYNEQFF. The CDR3 nucleotides read TGTGCCTGGAGTGTACTGGGGGGGGGAACCCTCTACAATGAGCAGTTCTTC.

The chain combines TRBV7-3 with TRBJ1-1, with D possibly TRBD1 on 6 matching bases. V lost 2 bases to trimming and J lost 2 bases, with 12 bases between them. Germline CDR1 reads SGHTA; CDR2 reads FQGTGA. This CDR3 contains 15 residues. In DNA, the CDR3 is TGTGCCAGCAGCTTAGGTCCAGGGGCTAACACTGAAGCTTTCTTT. Residues: CASSLGPGANTEAFF. The full variable domain, its missing parts supplied by reference TRBV7-3 and TRBJ1-1, is GAGVSQTPSNKVTEKGKYVELRCDPISGHTALYWYRQSLGQGPEFLIYFQGTGAADDSGLPNDRFFAVRPEGSVSTLKIQRTERGDSAVYLCASSLGPGANTEAFFGQGTRLTVV.

The V and J genes are TRBV4-2 and TRBJ2-5, with D hard to call. The germline CDR1 and CDR2 sequences are LGHNA and YNFKEQ. The germline V and J ends were trimmed by 0 bases and 2 bases, with 10 bases remaining between them. The CDR3 is 15 amino acids. As DNA, the CDR3 is TGTGCCAGCAGCCAAGACGGGTCGCGGCAAGAGACCCAGTACTTC. This encodes CASSQDGSRQETQYF.

In this sample, this clone turned up once. This chain connects TRBV6-5 to TRBJ2-1; 9 nucleotides agree with TRBD2. After removal of 4 bases from V and 8 bases from J, the junction contained 9 bases not matched to a gene. The CDR3 totals 15 residues. CDR1 is MNHEY, CDR2 SVGAGI, per germline. The CDR3 is CASSSPSGAFDEQFF. In DNA, the CDR3 is TGTGCCAGCAGTTCTCCTAGCGGGGCTTTCGATGAGCAGTTCTTC.

The V and J genes are TRBV4-1 and TRBJ2-5; 13 bases line up with TRBD2. The V and J ends lost 3 bases and 0 bases, in that order; junction bases with no gene match: 13. CDR1 and CDR2 from the germline V gene are MGHRA and YSYEKL. The CDR3 sequence is 20 residues long. The CDR3 coding sequence is TGCGCCAGCAGCCAGACCGCAATGGGACTAGCGGGGAGCTACCAAGAGACCCAGTACTTC. Amino acids: CASSQTAMGLAGSYQETQYF.

V usage is TRBV9 and J usage is TRBJ2-7; D is perhaps TRBD2 (6 bases). CDR3 length: 14 amino acids. The V gene's germline CDR1 is SGDLS and CDR2 YYNGEE. Trimming took off 0 bases at V and 2 bases at J, with 9 bases between the two ends. The CDR3 coding sequence is TGTGCCAGCAGCGTAGCCGGGGGAACCTACGAGCAGTACTTC. This sequence encodes CASSVAGGTYEQYF. The whole variable domain, filled in from reference TRBV9 and TRBJ2-7, reads DSGVTQTPKHLITATGQRVTLRCSPRSGDLSVYWYQQSLDQGLQFLIQYYNGEERAKGNILERFSAQQFPDLHSELNLSSLELGDSALYFCASSVAGGTYEQYFGPGTRLTVT.

This clone was observed a handful of times. The chain uses TRBV2 and TRBJ2-7; D is possibly TRBD1 (6 bases). The CDR3 sequence is 13 residues long. V lost 6 bases to trimming and J lost 6 bases, with 15 bases between them. The germline V gene encodes CDR1 SNHLY and CDR2 FYNNEI. The CDR3 nucleotides read TGTGCCAGCAGCGAACTCAGGGACACCGAGCAGTACTTC. It is translated as CASSELRDTEQYF. Together with reference TRBV2 and TRBJ2-7, the CDR3 gives the full variable domain: EPEVTQTPSHQVTQMGQEVILRCVPISNHLYFYWYRQILGQKVEFLVSFYNNEISEKSEIFDDQFSVERPDGSNFTLKIRSTKLEDSAMYFCASSELRDTEQYFGPGTRLTVT.

The chain links TRBV5-1 to TRBJ2-2; no firm D call. This CDR3 has 18 residues. Trimming took 2 bases from V and 0 from J, leaving 17 bases between them. Germline CDR1 is SGHRS and CDR2 is YFSETQ. The DNA of the CDR3 is TGCGCCAGCAGCTTCCTGGTGAACTCCCCCGCGAACACCGGGGAGCTGTTTTTT. It codes for CASSFLVNSPANTGELFF.

This chain connects TRBV7-3 to TRBJ1-1, with unresolved D. V was pared by 2 bases and J by 2 bases, with 15 bases between. The CDR3 runs 16 residues. CDR1 SGHTA and CDR2 FQGTGA come from the germline V gene. CDR3 nucleotides: TGTGCCAGCAGCTTAGGGCCGATATTAACTAACACTGAAGCTTTCTTT. Translation gives CASSLGPILTNTEAFF.